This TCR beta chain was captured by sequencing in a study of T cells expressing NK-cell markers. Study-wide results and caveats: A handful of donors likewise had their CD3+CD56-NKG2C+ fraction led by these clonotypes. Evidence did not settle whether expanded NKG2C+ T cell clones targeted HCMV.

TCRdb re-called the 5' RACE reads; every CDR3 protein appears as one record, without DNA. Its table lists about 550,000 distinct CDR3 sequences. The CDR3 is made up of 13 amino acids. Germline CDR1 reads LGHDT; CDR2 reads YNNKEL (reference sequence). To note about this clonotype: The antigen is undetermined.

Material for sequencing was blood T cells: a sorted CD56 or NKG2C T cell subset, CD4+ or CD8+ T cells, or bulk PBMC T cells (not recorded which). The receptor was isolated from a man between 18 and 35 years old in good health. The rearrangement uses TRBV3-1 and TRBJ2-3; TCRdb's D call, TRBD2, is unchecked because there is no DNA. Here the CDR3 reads CASSLFSEGTQYF.